These 30 T cell receptor beta chains share one sample of origin, sequenced in a study of Ad26.COV2.S vaccination and SARS-CoV-2 variants. TCRdb's table, derived via immunoSEQ multiplex PCR, lists solely in-frame clones and lacks some. The table records under 550,000 clones, roughly 88% of them present only once. Treatment given: some 20 received Ad26.COV2.S at low or high dose, single or two shots; 5 received placebo; per-sample allocation not given. Samples were taken on day 63 after the first vaccine or placebo injection. This specimen was peripheral blood, taken in a trial of Ad26.COV2.S vaccine versus placebo. The source of these receptors is a person between 18 and 65 years old who received the Ad26.COV2.S COVID-19 vaccine or a placebo.

This rearrangement joins TRBV25-1 to TRBJ2-2; D call uncertain. The CDR3 is 13 amino acids. With 5 bases removed from V and 4 bases from J, the gap between germline ends came to 8 bases. CDR1 is MGHDK and CDR2 is SYGVNS in the germline V gene. The CDR3 protein is CASSPVRTGELFF. In DNA form, the CDR3 reads TGTGCCAGCAGTCCGGTCCGCACCGGGGAGCTGTTTTTT.

The chain is built from TRBV19 and TRBJ2-2, with 10 positions matching TRBD1. From germline, CDR1 is LNHDA and CDR2 SQIVND (reference sequence). This CDR3 spans 15 amino acids. Trimming at V came to 8 bases and at J to 5 bases, leaving 8 bases not matched to a gene. The CDR3: CASWTGGGGTGELFF. CDR3 DNA sequence: TGTGCCAGTTGGACAGGGGGTGGCGGAACCGGGGAGCTGTTTTTT.

V and J are TRBV27 and TRBJ2-1, with 10 nucleotides matching TRBD2. The V and J ends lost 3 bases and 6 bases, in that order; junction bases with no gene match: 5. The CDR3 has 15 residues. Germline loops: CDR1 MNHEY, CDR2 SMNVEV (reference sequence). The CDR3: CASSFPLAGANEQFF. The CDR3 DNA follows: TGTGCCAGCAGTTTTCCGCTAGCGGGGGCCAATGAGCAGTTCTTC.

The genes are TRBV27 and TRBJ2-7; 8 bases line up with TRBD1. Per germline, CDR1 MNHEY and CDR2 SMNVEV (reference sequence). Trimming cost V 3 bases and J 0 bases; bases outside gene matches: 10. There are 17 residues in the CDR3. For the CDR3, the DNA is TGTGCCAGCAGTTTCAGGGGGCTGACTCGTACCTCCTACGAGCAGTACTTC. This codes for CASSFRGLTRTSYEQYF.

The chain joins TRBV5-6 to TRBJ1-1; 7 nucleotides align to TRBD1. The CDR3 sequence is 18 residues long. Germline loops: CDR1 SGHDT, CDR2 YYEEEE. The ends lost 0 bases at V and 1 base at J; junction bases unmatched: 12. The CDR3 loop is CASSLVFLGGGANTEAFF. The CDR3 nucleotides read TGTGCCAGCAGCTTGGTTTTTCTAGGGGGCGGTGCGAACACTGAAGCTTTCTTT.

CDR3 residues: CASSYLSTGELFF. CDR3 sequence (DNA): TGTGCCAGTAGTTACTTATCCACCGGGGAGCTGTTTTTT. The chain has TRBV19 and TRBJ2-2; D gene unclear. The CDR3 loop spans 13 amino acids. V dropped 5 bases and J dropped 4 bases, with 8 bases sitting between them. Germline lookup yields CDR1 LNHDA and CDR2 SQIVND (reference sequence).

This chain connects TRBV30 to TRBJ1-4; 9 positions match TRBD1. The CDR3 is 13 amino acids. The V segment lost 6 bases and the J segment 7 bases; nucleotides outside the gene matches: 6. In germline, CDR1 is GTSNPN, CDR2 SVGIG (reference sequence). This CDR3 is CACRQGVGEKLFF. The CDR3 DNA reads as TGTGCCTGCCGACAGGGGGTAGGTGAAAAACTGTTTTTT.

This rearrangement joins TRBV5-4 to TRBJ2-2; TRBD1 aligns across 9 bases. Germline CDR1 is SGHNT and CDR2 is YYREEE (reference sequence). CDR3 length: 16 residues. The ends lost 4 bases at V and 6 bases at J; junction bases unmatched: 10. The CDR3 reads CASSTTGTGPPGELFF. Written as DNA, the CDR3 is TGTGCCAGCAGCACAACCGGGACAGGGCCCCCCGGGGAGCTGTTTTTT.

This chain uses TRBV28 with TRBJ1-2; D is uncertain. CDR3 length equals 13 residues. From germline, CDR1 is MDHEN and CDR2 SYDVKM. Trimming stripped 6 bases from V and 9 bases from J, with 17 bases between. CDR3 coding DNA: TGTGCCAGCAGCACGCCCCTATTAGATCGCTACACCTTC. Amino acid sequence: CASSTPLLDRYTF.

In nucleotides, the CDR3 is TGTGCCAGCAGAACCCAAACGACAGGGGGCTCCTACGAGCAGTACTTC. Protein: CASRTQTTGGSYEQYF. The chain employs TRBV28 and TRBJ2-7; 9 nucleotides agree with TRBD1. Trimming removed 6 bases from V and 0 bases from J; junction bases left unmatched: 9. CDR1 MDHEN and CDR2 SYDVKM come from the germline V gene. This CDR3 comprises 16 residues. Full variable domain (missing parts from reference TRBV28 and TRBJ2-7): DVKVTQSSRYLVKRTGEKVFLECVQDMDHENMFWYRQDPGLGLRLIYFSYDVKMKEKGDIPEGYSVSREKKERFSLILESASTNQTSMYLCASRTQTTGGSYEQYFGPGTRLTVT.

The V call is TRBV20-1, the J call TRBJ1-4; D is uncertain. This CDR3 contains 12 residues. Germline V CDR1 and CDR2: DFQATT, SNEGSKA (reference sequence). V was pared by 3 bases and J by 8 bases, with 10 bases between. CDR3 DNA: TGCAGTGCTAGTGGAACACGAGAAAAACTGTTTTTT. Its translation: CSASGTREKLFF.

V is TRBV6-5 and J is TRBJ1-2; TRBD1 matches 8 bases. V trimming: 6 bases; J trimming: 5 bases; junction bases outside the gene matches: 11. Germline CDR1 is MNHEY and CDR2 is SVGAGI. The CDR3 has 15 amino acids. This CDR3 is CASRFGQGHVYGYTF. CDR3 DNA sequence: TGTGCCAGCAGGTTCGGACAGGGTCATGTATATGGCTACACCTTC.

The V call is TRBV11-3, the J call TRBJ2-3, with TRBD1 matching over 8 bases. Germline V CDR1 and CDR2: SGHNT, YENEEA. The V gene end was trimmed by 5 bases and the J gene end by 6 bases; junction bases not matched to a gene: 10. This CDR3 has 15 amino acids. The CDR3 loop reads CASSRGQALWDTQYF. DNA of the CDR3: TGTGCCAGCAGCCGGGGACAGGCCCTTTGGGATACGCAGTATTTT.

The V call is TRBV4-3, the J call TRBJ1-4; the D gene is possibly TRBD1 (5 bases). Germline V gene data show CDR1 as LGHNA and CDR2 as YSLEER. Trimming took 1 base from V and 2 from J, leaving 11 bases between them. The CDR3 is 16 amino acids. CDR3 protein: CASSQGYSGTNEKLFF. The CDR3 region has the DNA TGCGCCAGCAGCCAAGGGTATTCAGGGACTAATGAAAAACTGTTTTTT.

V gene TRBV7-3 combines with J gene TRBJ2-3; tentative D call: TRBD2 (5 bases). V was trimmed by 4 bases and J by 5 bases, leaving 7 bases between them. Germline V gene data show CDR1 as SGHTA and CDR2 as FQGTGA. The CDR3 spans 12 residues. The CDR3 is CASSYRGDTQYF. The CDR3 nucleotides read TGTGCCAGCAGCTACCGGGGAGATACGCAGTATTTT.

This clone occurred many times. The rearrangement joins TRBV2 to TRBJ1-1, with unresolved D. CDR3 size: 12 residues. Trimming removed 8 bases from V and 7 bases from J, with 14 bases in between. CDR1 and CDR2 (germline): SNHLY, FYNNEI. The CDR3 loop reads CASHWERGEAFF. CDR3 in DNA: TGTGCCAGCCACTGGGAGCGCGGTGAAGCTTTCTTT.

In this sample, this clone turned up a few times. The rearrangement uses TRBV9 and TRBJ1-2, with TRBD1 identical over 10 bases. This CDR3 has 17 amino acids. Germline CDR1 reads SGDLS; CDR2 reads YYNGEE. Trimming at V came to 2 bases and at J to 8 bases, leaving 15 bases not matched to a gene. As DNA, the CDR3 is TGTGCCAGCAGCGTGCAAACTCCAGACGGGACAGGGGACGGCTACACCTTC. Translating gives CASSVQTPDGTGDGYTF.

This clone was counted only a few times. The rearrangement uses TRBV7-2 and TRBJ2-2; D possibly corresponds to TRBD1 (6 bases). The germline CDR1 and CDR2 sequences are SGHTA and FQGNSA. With 5 bases removed from V and 0 bases from J, the gap between germline ends came to 16 bases. The CDR3 is 17 amino acids. The CDR3 spells CASSPGHKGANTGELFF. CDR3 DNA: TGTGCCAGCAGCCCAGGGCATAAGGGGGCGAACACCGGGGAGCTGTTTTTT.

CDR3 sequence (DNA): TGTGCCAGCAGGCCAATACTAGCGCTGATCTACGAGCAGTACTTC. It is translated as CASRPILALIYEQYF. The rearrangement uses TRBV27 and TRBJ2-7; TRBD2 aligns across 7 bases. The CDR3 spans 15 residues. After removal of 6 bases from V and 3 bases from J, the junction contained 11 bases not matched to a gene. CDR1 and CDR2 from the germline V gene are MNHEY and SMNVEV (reference sequence).

V is TRBV28 and J is TRBJ1-5, with D tentatively TRBD1 (5 bases). The CDR3 covers 15 residues. Trimming pared 6 bases from V and 4 bases from J, leaving 16 bases between. Germline V CDR1 and CDR2: MDHEN, SYDVKM. DNA for the CDR3: TGTGCCAGCAGCCGTGACAGCCTTAGAAATCAGCCCCAGCATTTT. It codes for CASSRDSLRNQPQHF.

This chain connects TRBV7-2 to TRBJ2-3; the D gene is possibly TRBD2 (5 bases). Trimming removed 4 bases from V and 2 bases from J, with 13 bases in between. Germline V lookup: CDR1 SGHTA, CDR2 FQGNSA. The CDR3 has 15 amino acids. The CDR3 nucleotides are TGTGCCAGCAGCTCCCAAGGCGGGTACACAGATACGCAGTATTTT. As protein: CASSSQGGYTDTQYF.

The chain couples TRBV7-2 to TRBJ2-1; no firm D call. Trimming took off 5 bases at V and 3 bases at J, with 2 bases between the two ends. The CDR3 sequence is 11 residues long. The germline V gene encodes CDR1 SGHTA and CDR2 FQGNSA. CDR3 region: CASSDYNEQFF. CDR3 coding DNA: TGTGCCAGCAGCGACTACAATGAGCAGTTCTTC.

This chain joins TRBV30 and TRBJ1-2; D ambiguous. V lost 4 bases and J lost 3, with 12 bases in between. From germline, CDR1 is GTSNPN and CDR2 SVGIG (reference sequence). The CDR3 is made up of 13 amino acids. Here the CDR3 DNA reads TGTGCCTGGACCCGGGGAGGCTACTATGGCTACACCTTC. Protein product: CAWTRGGYYGYTF.

V is TRBV6-1 and J is TRBJ2-2, with D tentatively TRBD1 or TRBD2 (5 bases each). This CDR3 has 14 amino acids. Germline V lookup: CDR1 MNHNS, CDR2 SASEGT. The V and J ends lost 0 bases and 5 bases respectively, with 7 bases between them. The CDR3 loop reads CASSEAGETGELFF. The CDR3 nucleotides are TGTGCCAGCAGTGAAGCGGGGGAGACCGGGGAGCTGTTTTTT.

The chain uses TRBV29-1 and TRBJ2-7; possibly TRBD1 for D (6 bases). The CDR3 is 12 residues long. Germline assignment: CDR1 SQVTM and CDR2 ANQGSEA. Trimming cost V 0 bases and J 6 bases, with 9 bases left between them. The CDR3 bases are TGCAGCGTTGAAGACAACAGGGTCGAGCAGTACTTC. This translates into CSVEDNRVEQYF.

J is TRBJ2-1 and V is TRBV5-6; TRBD2 matches 16 bases. The CDR3 runs 17 residues. Germline CDR1 is SGHDT and CDR2 is YYEEEE. Germline trimming cut 4 bases from V and 7 bases from J; bases unmatched to any gene: 8. The CDR3 here is CASSPGTSGGDRNEQFF. In DNA form, the CDR3 reads TGTGCCAGCAGCCCGGGGACTAGCGGGGGGGATCGTAATGAGCAGTTCTTC.

This rearrangement joins TRBV9 to TRBJ1-5; 8 positions match TRBD1. In germline, CDR1 is SGDLS, CDR2 YYNGEE. With 4 bases clipped from V and 4 bases from J, the junction kept 7 bases outside the gene matches. There are 15 residues in the CDR3. The CDR3 bases are TGTGCCAGCAGCCCATCGGGGGACAGGAATCAGCCCCAGCATTTT. Its translation is CASSPSGDRNQPQHF.

CDR3 bases: TGTGCCAGCAGTCGGGGCAGGGAAGATGAAAAACTGTTTTTT. Amino acid sequence: CASSRGREDEKLFF. This chain joins TRBV7-9 and TRBJ1-4; D might be TRBD1 (5 bases). The CDR3 has 14 amino acids. The germline V and J ends were trimmed by 6 bases and 6 bases, with 14 bases remaining between them. Germline V CDR1 and CDR2: SEHNR, FQNEAQ (reference sequence). Together with reference TRBV7-9 and TRBJ1-4, the CDR3 gives the full variable domain: DTGVSQNPRHKITKRGQNVTFRCDPISEHNRLYWYRQTLGQGPEFLTYFQNEAQLEKSRLLSDRFSAERPKGSFSTLEIQRTEQGDSAMYLCASSRGREDEKLFFGSGTQLSVL.

In DNA, the CDR3 is TGTGCCAGCAGTGCACTAGCGGGGGCTTACAATGAGCAGTTCTTC. Its protein product is CASSALAGAYNEQFF. The chain combines TRBV6-4 with TRBJ2-1; 11 bases fit TRBD2. Trimming took 4 bases from V and 4 from J; bases not matched to a gene: 3. CDR1 and CDR2 (germline): MRHNA, SNTAGT. The CDR3 extends over 15 amino acids.

This clone was found a few times. The chain employs TRBV7-9 and TRBJ2-3; TRBD2 is a possible D gene (5 bases). CDR3 length: 14 residues. V was pared by 4 bases and J by 5 bases, with 13 bases between. Germline V CDR1 and CDR2: SEHNR, FQNEAQ (reference sequence). CDR3: CASSYRGMGDTQYF. DNA for the CDR3: TGTGCCAGCAGCTATCGGGGAATGGGAGATACGCAGTATTTT.